Below, 9 T cell receptor beta chains from the same sample are listed, as sequenced in a study of tumor and adjacent non-tumor tissue in lung cancer. The library came from three nested PCR rounds adapted from ARM-PCR protocols. Using its own MiXCR run on the multiplex PCR reads, TCRdb lists one record per CDR3 protein. The sample lists approximately 75,000 distinct CDR3 sequences, around 77% occurring once. This sample's RNA came from whole unsorted tissue. Material for sequencing was lung tumor tissue. The source of these receptors is a woman aged 45 to 65 with non-small cell lung cancer.

This clonotype was seen just once. Here the CDR3 reads CDNSAEWVSNQPQHF. For the CDR3, the DNA is TGTGACAACAGCGCGGAGTGGGTTAGCAATCAGCCCCAGCATTTT. J is TRBJ1-5 and V is TRBV11-2, with unresolved D. This CDR3 is 15 amino acids long. Germline values: CDR1 SGHAT, CDR2 FQNNGV.

The chain links TRBV28 to TRBJ1-6; D is unresolved. Germline V CDR1 and CDR2: MDHEN, SYDVKM. CDR3 length: 11 amino acids. CDR3 protein: CVGSYNSPLHF. The CDR3 coding sequence is TGTGTCGGCAGTTATAATTCACCCCTCCACTTT.

Regarding this clonotype: A junction end diverges from the germline sequence, so it may reflect a read error. The J gene is TRBJ1-3, the V gene TRBV6-5, with TRBD1 matching 8 bases. CDR1 and CDR2 (germline): MNHEY, SVGAGI. This CDR3 has 14 amino acids. This chain's CDR3 is CATRPDRAGNTMYF. The CDR3 DNA reads TGTGCCACGCGACCGGACAGGGCAGGAAACACCATGTATTTT.

This clonotype was counted at least ten times. A much larger clonotype is one base distant, so this may be a read error. The V call is TRBV12-3 or TRBV12-4, the J call TRBJ1-5; TRBD1 aligns across 8 bases. The CDR3 is 17 residues long. As DNA, the CDR3 is TGTGCCAACAGTCTTTGGGGCGGACAGGGTGGCGATCAGCCCCAGCATTTT. It codes for CANSLWGGQGGDQPQHF.

This clonotype was recorded many times. Just one base apart from a much larger clone, this may be a read error. No conserved phenylalanine or tryptophan is present at the end of the CDR3, so a read error is the likely explanation. The chain carries TRBV11-3 and TRBJ2-1; the D gene is possibly TRBD2 (6 bases). Germline V gives CDR1 SGHNT, CDR2 YENEEA. This CDR3 comprises 15 residues. V lost 0 bases, J lost 9 bases, and 15 bases lay in between. CDR3 protein: CASSLEGGVATEQFS. CDR3 DNA: TGTGCCAGCAGCTTAGAGGGCGGGGTAGCGACTGAGCAGTTCTCC.

Remarks on this clonotype: Just one base apart from a much larger clone, this may be a read error. The chain carries TRBV20-1 and TRBJ2-3; no firm D call. The CDR3 has 14 residues. CDR1 DFQATT and CDR2 SNEGSKA come from the germline V gene (reference sequence). Trimming left V 5 bases short and J 1 base short, with 13 bases between. The CDR3 coding sequence is TGCAGTGCTCCCGACCCCTGGGGCACAGATACGCAGTATTTT. It is translated as CSAPDPWGTDTQYF.

This clonotype appeared a single time. A single base separates this from a much larger clone, so it may be a read error. CDR3 DNA: TGCGCCAGCAGCCCTCAGGGGGGCGGGCGTCAGCCCCAGCATTTT. Encoded protein: CASSPQGGGRQPQHF. The genes are TRBV5-1 and TRBJ1-5, with TRBD1 identical over 7 bases. With 4 bases clipped from V and 6 bases from J, the junction kept 10 bases outside the gene matches. CDR1 SGHRS and CDR2 YFSETQ come from the germline V gene. The CDR3 has 15 residues.

Details on this clonotype: The junction shows a germline mismatch at one end, possibly a read error. V and J are TRBV2 and TRBJ1-5, with D tentatively TRBD1 (5 bases). Germline CDR1 reads SNHLY; CDR2 reads FYNNEI. The CDR3 loop spans 14 amino acids. CDR3 DNA: TGTCCCAGCAGTGAGGGGTCTCCCAGTCAGCCCCAGCATTTT. Translated: CPSSEGSPSQPQHF.

This clonotype was seen just once. One end of the junction varies from germline; a read error may be responsible. The rearrangement links TRBV29-1 to TRBJ2-2; tentatively, D is TRBD1 (6 bases). Germline CDR1 SQVTM, CDR2 ANQGSEA. The CDR3 consists of 13 residues. The CDR3 nucleotides read TGCAGCTGCGGTGAGGGGGACACCGGGGAGCTGTTTTTC. Translated, it gives CSCGEGDTGELFF.